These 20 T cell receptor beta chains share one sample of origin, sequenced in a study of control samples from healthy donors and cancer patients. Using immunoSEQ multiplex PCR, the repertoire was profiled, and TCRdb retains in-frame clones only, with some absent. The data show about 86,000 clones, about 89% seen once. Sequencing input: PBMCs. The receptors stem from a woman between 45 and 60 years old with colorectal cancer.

The chain's CDR3 is CASRTGGDEQYV. The CDR3, as DNA: TGTGCCAGCAGGACAGGGGGGGACGAGCAGTACGTC. This chain uses TRBV27 with TRBJ2-7; 9 nucleotides match TRBD1. The CDR3 is 12 residues long. CDR1 and CDR2 (germline): MNHEY, SMNVEV (reference sequence). The junction had 2 bases not matched to a gene; V was cut back by 6 bases and J by 5 bases.

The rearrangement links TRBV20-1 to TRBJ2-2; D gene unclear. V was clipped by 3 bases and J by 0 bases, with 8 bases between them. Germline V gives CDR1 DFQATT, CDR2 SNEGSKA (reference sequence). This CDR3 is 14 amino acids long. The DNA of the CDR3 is TGCAGTGCTAGTAGGCAGACGAACACCGGGGAGCTGTTTTTT. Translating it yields CSASRQTNTGELFF.

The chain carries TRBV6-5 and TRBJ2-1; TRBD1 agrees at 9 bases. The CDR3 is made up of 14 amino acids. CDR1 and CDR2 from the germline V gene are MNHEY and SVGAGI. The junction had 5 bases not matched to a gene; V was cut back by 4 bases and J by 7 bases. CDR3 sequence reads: CASSSGTGWNEQFF. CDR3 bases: TGTGCCAGCAGTTCCGGGACAGGGTGGAATGAGCAGTTCTTC.

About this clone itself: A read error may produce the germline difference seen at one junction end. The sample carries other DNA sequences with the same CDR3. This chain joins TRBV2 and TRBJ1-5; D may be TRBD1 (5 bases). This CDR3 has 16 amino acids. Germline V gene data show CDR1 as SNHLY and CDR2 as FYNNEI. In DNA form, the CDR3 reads TGCGCCAGCAGTGAAGGGGTCAGCTTTAGCAATCAGCCCCAGCATTTT. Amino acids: CASSEGVSFSNQPQHF.

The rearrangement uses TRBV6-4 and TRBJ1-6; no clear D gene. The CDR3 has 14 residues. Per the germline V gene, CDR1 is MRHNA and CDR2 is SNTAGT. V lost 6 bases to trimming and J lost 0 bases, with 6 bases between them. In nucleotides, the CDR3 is TGTGCCAGCAGCAAGAGCTCCTATAATTCACCCCTCCACTTT. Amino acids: CASSKSSYNSPLHF.

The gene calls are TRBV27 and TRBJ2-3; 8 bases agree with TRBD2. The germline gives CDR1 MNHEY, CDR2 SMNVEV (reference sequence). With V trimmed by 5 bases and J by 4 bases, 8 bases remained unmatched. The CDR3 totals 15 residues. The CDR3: CASSLQRGRADTQYF. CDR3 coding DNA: TGTGCCAGCAGTCTTCAGCGGGGGCGTGCAGATACGCAGTATTTT.

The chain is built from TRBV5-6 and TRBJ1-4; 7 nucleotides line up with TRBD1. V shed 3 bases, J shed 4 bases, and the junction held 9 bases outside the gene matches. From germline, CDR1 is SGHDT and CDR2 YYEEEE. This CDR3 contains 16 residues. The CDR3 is CASSYASTGINEKLFF. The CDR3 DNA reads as TGTGCCAGCAGCTATGCGTCGACAGGGATTAATGAAAAACTGTTTTTT.

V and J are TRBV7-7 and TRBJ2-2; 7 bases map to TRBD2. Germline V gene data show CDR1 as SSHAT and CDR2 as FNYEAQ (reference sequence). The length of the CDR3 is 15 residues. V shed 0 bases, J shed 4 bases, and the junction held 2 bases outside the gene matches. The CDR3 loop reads CASSLAGGSTGELFF. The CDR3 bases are TGTGCCAGCAGCTTAGCCGGCGGGAGCACCGGGGAGCTGTTTTTT.

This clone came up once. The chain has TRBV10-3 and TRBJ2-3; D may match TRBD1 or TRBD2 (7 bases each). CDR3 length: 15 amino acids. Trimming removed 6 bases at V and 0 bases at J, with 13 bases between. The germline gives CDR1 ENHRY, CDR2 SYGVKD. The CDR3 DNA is TGTGCCATCAGGAGGCAGGGGGGGAGCACAGATACGCAGTATTTT. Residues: CAIRRQGGSTDTQYF.

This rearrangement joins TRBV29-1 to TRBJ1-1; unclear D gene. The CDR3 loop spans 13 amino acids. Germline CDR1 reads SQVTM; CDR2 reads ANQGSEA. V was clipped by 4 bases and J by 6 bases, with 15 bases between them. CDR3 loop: CSVGVRLGSEAFF. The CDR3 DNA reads TGCAGCGTTGGTGTCCGATTAGGGTCTGAAGCTTTCTTT. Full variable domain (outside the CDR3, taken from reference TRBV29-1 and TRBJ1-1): SAVISQKPSRDICQRGTSLTIQCQVDSQVTMMFWYRQQPGQSLTLIATANQGSEATYESGFVIDKFPISRPNLTFSTLTVSNMSPEDSSIYLCSVGVRLGSEAFFGQGTRLTVV.

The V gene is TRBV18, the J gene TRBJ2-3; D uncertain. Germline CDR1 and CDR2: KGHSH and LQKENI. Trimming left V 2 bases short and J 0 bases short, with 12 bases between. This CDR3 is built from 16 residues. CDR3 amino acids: CASSPKGQDSTDTQYF. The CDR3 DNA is TGTGCCAGCTCACCAAAGGGCCAGGACAGCACAGATACGCAGTATTTT.

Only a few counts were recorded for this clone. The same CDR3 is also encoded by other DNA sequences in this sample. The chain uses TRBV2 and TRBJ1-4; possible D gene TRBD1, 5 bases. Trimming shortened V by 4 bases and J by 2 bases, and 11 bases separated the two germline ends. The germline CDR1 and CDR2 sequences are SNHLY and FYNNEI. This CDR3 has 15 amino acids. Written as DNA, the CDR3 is TGTGCCAGCAGTGTTAGGCCAGGGACTAATGAAAAACTGTTTTTT. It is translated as CASSVRPGTNEKLFF.

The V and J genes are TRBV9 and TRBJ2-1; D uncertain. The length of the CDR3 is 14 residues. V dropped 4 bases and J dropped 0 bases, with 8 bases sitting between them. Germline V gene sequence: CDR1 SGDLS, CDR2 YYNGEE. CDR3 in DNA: TGTGCCAGCAGCTCTCTAAGCTCCTACAATGAGCAGTTCTTC. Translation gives CASSSLSSYNEQFF.

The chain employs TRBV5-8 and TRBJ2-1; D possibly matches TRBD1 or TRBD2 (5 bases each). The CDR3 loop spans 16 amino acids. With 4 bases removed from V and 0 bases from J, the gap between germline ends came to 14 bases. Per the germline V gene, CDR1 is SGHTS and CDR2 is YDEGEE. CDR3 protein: CASSPTGTTSYNEQFF. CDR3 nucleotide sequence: TGTGCCAGCAGCCCCACCGGGACCACCTCCTACAATGAGCAGTTCTTC. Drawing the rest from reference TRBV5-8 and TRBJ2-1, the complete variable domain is EAGVTQSPTHLIKTRGQQATLRCSPISGHTSVYWYQQALGLGLQFLLWYDEGEERNRGNFPPRFSGRQFPNYSSELNVNALELEDSALYLCASSPTGTTSYNEQFFGPGTRLTVL.

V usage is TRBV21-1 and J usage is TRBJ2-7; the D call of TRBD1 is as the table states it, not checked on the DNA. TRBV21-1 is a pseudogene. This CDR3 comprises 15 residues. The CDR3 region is CASSKPDRRIYEQYV. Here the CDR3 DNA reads TGTGCCAGCAGCAAACCGGACAGGCGGATCTACGAGCAGTACGTC.

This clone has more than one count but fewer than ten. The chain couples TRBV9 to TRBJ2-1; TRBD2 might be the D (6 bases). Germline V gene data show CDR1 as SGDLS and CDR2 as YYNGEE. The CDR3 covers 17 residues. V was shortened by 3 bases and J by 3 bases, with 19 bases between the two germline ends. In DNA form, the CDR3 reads TGTGCCAGCAGCGCCACCTTGGCGGGGACTGTCTACAATGAGCAGTTCTTC. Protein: CASSATLAGTVYNEQFF.

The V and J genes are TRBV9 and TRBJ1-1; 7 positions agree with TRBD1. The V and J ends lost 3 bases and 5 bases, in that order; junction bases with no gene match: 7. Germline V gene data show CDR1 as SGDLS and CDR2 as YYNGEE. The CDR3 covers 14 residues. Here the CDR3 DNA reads TGTGCCAGCAGCGGACAGGGTAAGGGGACTGAAGCTTTCTTT. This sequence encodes CASSGQGKGTEAFF.

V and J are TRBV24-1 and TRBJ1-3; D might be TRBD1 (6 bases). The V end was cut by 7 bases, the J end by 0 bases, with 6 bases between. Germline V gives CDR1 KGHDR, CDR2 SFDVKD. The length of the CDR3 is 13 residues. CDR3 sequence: CATRTGSGNTIYF. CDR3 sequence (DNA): TGTGCCACCAGGACAGGCTCTGGAAACACCATATATTTT.

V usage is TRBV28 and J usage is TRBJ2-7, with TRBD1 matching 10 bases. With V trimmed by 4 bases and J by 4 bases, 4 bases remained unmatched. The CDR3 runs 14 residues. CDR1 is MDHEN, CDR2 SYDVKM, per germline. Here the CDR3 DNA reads TGTGCCAGCAGTTATCCGGGACAGGGGTACGAGCAGTACGTC. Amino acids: CASSYPGQGYEQYV.

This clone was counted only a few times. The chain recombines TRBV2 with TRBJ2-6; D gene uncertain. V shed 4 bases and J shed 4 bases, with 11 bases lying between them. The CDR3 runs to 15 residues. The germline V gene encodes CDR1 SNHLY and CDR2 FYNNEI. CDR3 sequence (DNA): TGTGCCAGCAGTGCGGGCAGTCCCGGGGCCAACGTCCTGACTTTC. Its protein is CASSAGSPGANVLTF.